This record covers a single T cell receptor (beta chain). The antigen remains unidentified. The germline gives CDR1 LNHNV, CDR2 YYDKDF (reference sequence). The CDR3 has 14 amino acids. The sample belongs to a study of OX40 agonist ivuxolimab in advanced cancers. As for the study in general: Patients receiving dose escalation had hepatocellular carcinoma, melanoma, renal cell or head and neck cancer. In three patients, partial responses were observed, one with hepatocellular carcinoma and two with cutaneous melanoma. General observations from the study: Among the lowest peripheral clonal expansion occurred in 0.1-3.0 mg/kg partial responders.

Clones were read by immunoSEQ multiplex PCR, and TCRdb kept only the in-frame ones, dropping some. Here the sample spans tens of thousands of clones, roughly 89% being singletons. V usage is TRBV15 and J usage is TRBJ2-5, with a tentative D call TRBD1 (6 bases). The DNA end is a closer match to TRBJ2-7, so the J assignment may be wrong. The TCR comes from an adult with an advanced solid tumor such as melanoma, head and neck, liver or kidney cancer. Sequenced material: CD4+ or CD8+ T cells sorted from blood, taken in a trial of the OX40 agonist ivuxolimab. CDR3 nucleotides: TGTGCCACCAGCAGAGACAGGGGCCCGAACGAGCAGTACTTC. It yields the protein CATSRDRGPNEQYF.